Here is one TCR beta chain with its context. Antigen unknown. Germline values: CDR1 SGHTA, CDR2 FQGNSA. The CDR3 is 14 residues long. V was pared by 6 bases and J by 6 bases, with 14 bases between. The sample belongs to a study of shared clonotypes between healthy human individuals. Study details: Every donor yielded three CD4 naive, three CD4 memory, two CD8 naive and one CD8 memory plate.

Sequencing was at deep level. The authors distributed each subset's genomic DNA evenly over several immunoSEQ plates. The repertoire was sequenced with immunoSEQ multiplex PCR; TCRdb's copy has only in-frame clones and lacks some. The sample holds about 320,000 clones; more than 75% are singletons and the top ten take roughly 17%. Study-wide findings and caveats: A few donors had about 5% of their naive CD4 clonotypes in common.

V is TRBV7-2 and J is TRBJ2-2; D could derive from TRBD1 or TRBD2 (5 bases each). The sequence came from a man between 18 and 29 years old in good health. Sequencing was carried out using memory CD8+ T cells sorted from blood. Noted subset: CD45RO+ cells pooled with CCR7-negative TemRA cells. CDR3: CASRGTSLAGELFF. Written as DNA, the CDR3 is TGTGCCAGCAGGGGGACCAGTTTGGCCGGGGAGCTGTTTTTT.